This record concerns one T cell receptor (beta chain) sequence. Its target is unknown. This specimen comes from a study of shared clonotypes between healthy human individuals. Study details: Those who served as donors were a couple of women and a few men between the ages of 18 and 49. Findings of the study overall: Clonotypes which were not shared had lower generation probabilities than clonotypes that all four donors shared.

The CDR3 extends over 17 amino acids. J was trimmed by 0 bases and V by 5 bases; bases with no gene match: 10. CDR1 and CDR2 (germline): MNHEY, SMNVEV (reference sequence). Per sorted-subset replicate PCR, input was about 180 ng DNA, representing about 32,000 T cell genomes. Measured with immunoSEQ multiplex PCR; TCRdb has only the in-frame clones, and not every one. The sample yields 1.5 million to 2.5 million clones, less than 95% seen once. CD45RO negativity and positive selection for CCR7 defined naive CD8 cells, a population that excluded terminally differentiated effector memory CD45RA+ cells. Donors comprised only Caucasian adults living in Nashville, Tennessee.

Sample: naive CD8+ T cells sorted from blood. The sequence derives from a man between 18 and 35 years old in good health. V usage is TRBV27 and J usage is TRBJ2-3, with 8 bases fitting TRBD1. CDR3 loop: CASSVLWDRTSTDTQYF. The DNA for the CDR3 is TGTGCCAGCAGTGTATTATGGGACAGGACTAGCACAGATACGCAGTATTTT.